A single sample gave rise to the 27 T cell receptor beta chains below, sequenced in a study of human T cells and chemical hapten exposure. Using its own MiXCR run on the RACE reads, TCRdb lists one record per CDR3 protein. In the table there are 70,000 to 90,000 distinct CDR3 sequences, approximately 11% of which are singletons. This sample's time point: patch test 3, about 24 weeks after DPC sensitization. The treatment is: therapeutic diphenylcyclopropenone sensitization with weekly scalp DPC. The sequencing here drew on whole blood, taken in connection with sensitization to the hapten diphenylcyclopropenone (DPC). Every receptor here comes from a woman aged 50 to 60 with alopecia areata. Some clones in this sample may be carry-over from other donors' samples.

The chain carries TRBV5-1 and TRBJ2-7; 9 bases are shared with TRBD1. V shed 4 bases and J 1 base; nucleotides not matched to a gene: 6. In germline, CDR1 is SGHRS, CDR2 YFSETQ. This CDR3 is built from 15 residues. CDR3 sequence (DNA): TGCGCCAGCAGCGTGACTGGGACAGGGTCCTACGAGCAGTACTTC. This gives the protein CASSVTGTGSYEQYF.

This clonotype has at least ten counts. At one end the junction does not follow the germline gene, possibly because of a read error. The chain employs TRBV11-1 and TRBJ2-1; 7 bases are a match to TRBD1. The CDR3 totals 15 residues. CDR1 is SGHAT, CDR2 FQDESV, per germline (reference sequence). CDR3 amino acids: CASSFPDRFPLEQFF. The CDR3 coding sequence is TGCGCCAGCAGCTTTCCGGACAGGTTCCCTTTGGAGCAGTTCTTC.

The table lists this clonotype with many counts. V is TRBV18 and J is TRBJ2-7; TRBD2 aligns across 14 bases. The J segment lost 12 bases and the V segment lost 2 bases, leaving 3 bases of the junction unmatched. Germline CDR1 and CDR2: KGHSH and LQKENI. This CDR3 is 13 amino acids long. In DNA form, the CDR3 reads TGTGCCAGCTCACCAGGGACTAGCGGGAGTCGGTACTTC. Protein: CASSPGTSGSRYF.

This clonotype was counted at least ten times. The chain has TRBV24-1 and TRBJ2-1; unclear D gene. Trimming left V 4 bases short and J 6 bases short, with 3 bases between. This CDR3 comprises 11 residues. Germline V gives CDR1 KGHDR, CDR2 SFDVKD. CDR3 region: CATSDVNEQFF. The CDR3 bases are TGTGCCACCAGTGACGTCAATGAGCAGTTCTTC.

In its sample, this clonotype was seen many times. The V call is TRBV28, the J call TRBJ2-1; TRBD1 agrees at 12 bases. V dropped 6 bases and J dropped 10; count of bases not matched to a gene: 13. CDR1 is MDHEN, CDR2 SYDVKM, per germline. CDR3 length equals 16 residues. As DNA, the CDR3 is TGTGCCAGCAGCCCGTTTGGGACAGGGGGCCGGGGGGAGCAGTTCTTC. Residues: CASSPFGTGGRGEQFF.

In its sample, this clonotype was seen many times. The V and J genes are TRBV30 and TRBJ1-6; TRBD1 agrees at 9 bases. CDR3 length: 16 amino acids. Germline CDR1 GTSNPN, CDR2 SVGIG (reference sequence). With V trimmed by 2 bases and J by 4 bases, 6 bases remained unmatched. CDR3 DNA sequence: TGTGCCTGGAGTAGGGAAGGACAGGGGTATAATTCACCCCTCCACTTT. Protein: CAWSREGQGYNSPLHF.

This clonotype has ten or more counts. V is TRBV7-3 and J is TRBJ2-2; D remains unclear. V gave up 2 bases and J gave up 6 bases, with 16 bases separating them. This CDR3 contains 16 residues. Per the germline V gene, CDR1 is SGHTA and CDR2 is FQGTGA. CDR3 coding DNA: TGTGCCAGCAGCTTATTTGGGAACTCAGGCTCCGGGGAGCTGTTTTTT. Protein: CASSLFGNSGSGELFF.

This clonotype was detected ten times or more. The rearrangement links TRBV4-1 to TRBJ1-2; 8 nucleotides match TRBD1. The V gene end was trimmed by 4 bases and the J gene end by 2 bases; junction bases not matched to a gene: 9. Looked up from germline, CDR1 is MGHRA and CDR2 is YSYEKL. This CDR3 spans 16 amino acids. The chain's CDR3 is CASSPPPGQANYGYTF. CDR3 DNA sequence: TGCGCCAGCAGCCCGCCCCCGGGACAGGCAAACTATGGCTACACCTTC.

This clonotype was detected ten times or more. The V call is TRBV27, the J call TRBJ1-5; D is uncertain. V lost 9 bases and J 4 bases, leaving 10 bases between the germline ends. CDR1 and CDR2 (germline): MNHEY, SMNVEV (reference sequence). The CDR3 consists of 12 residues. CDR3 in DNA: TGTGCCAGTAAGAGTTTGAATCAGCCCCAGCATTTT. Translating gives CASKSLNQPQHF.

This clonotype was counted at least ten times. The rearrangement joins TRBV9 to TRBJ2-3; D gene uncertain. This CDR3 region has 14 residues. Germline-derived CDR1 and CDR2 are SGDLS and YYNGEE. V was clipped by 0 bases and J by 1 base, with 6 bases between them. The CDR3 bases are TGTGCCAGCAGCGTAGCTTCCGGCACAGATACGCAGTATTTT. Translation: CASSVASGTDTQYF.

This clonotype showed up many times. The J gene is TRBJ1-5, the V gene TRBV12-3 or TRBV12-4; 9 nucleotides match TRBD1. Germline trimming cut 3 bases from V and 1 base from J; bases unmatched to any gene: 4. The CDR3 runs to 16 residues. CDR3 nucleotides: TGTGCCAGCAGTTTCCCGGACAGGGGAAGCAATCAGCCCCAGCATTTT. It encodes CASSFPDRGSNQPQHF.

There are many counts of this clonotype. J is TRBJ2-5 and V is TRBV15; tentatively, D is TRBD2 (6 bases). The CDR3 spans 14 residues. Germline values: CDR1 LNHNV, CDR2 YYDKDF (reference sequence). The germline V and J ends were trimmed by 4 bases and 4 bases, with 13 bases remaining between them. The CDR3 DNA reads TGTGCCACCAGCACTGCGGGAAAGGGAGAGACCCAGTACTTC. It specifies CATSTAGKGETQYF.

This clonotype was picked up many times. J is TRBJ1-1 and V is TRBV11-2; 7 bases fit TRBD1. There are 15 residues in the CDR3. Germline CDR1 SGHAT, CDR2 FQNNGV. The trim removed 5 bases at V and 1 base at J, leaving 7 bases unmatched. CDR3 DNA: TGTGCCAGCAGCCCCCGACAGGGCCCGAACACTGAAGCTTTCTTT. Translating gives CASSPRQGPNTEAFF. Based on the CDR3 plus reference TRBV11-2 and TRBJ1-1, the full variable domain is EAGVAQSPRYKIIEKRQSVAFWCNPISGHATLYWYQQILGQGPKLLIQFQNNGVVDDSQLPKDRFSAERLKGVDSTLKIQPAKLEDSAVYLCASSPRQGPNTEAFFGQGTRLTVV.

The chain carries TRBV5-1 and TRBJ2-3; no reliable D call. Looked up from germline, CDR1 is SGHRS and CDR2 is YFSETQ. Trimming removed 3 bases from V and 0 bases from J, with 14 bases in between. This CDR3 contains 16 residues. CDR3 nucleotide sequence: TGCGCCAGCAGCTCAGACTGGAGATCTAGCACAGATACGCAGTATTTT. Its translation is CASSSDWRSSTDTQYF.

At least ten counts were recorded for this clonotype. The chain has TRBV20-1 and TRBJ2-7, with TRBD1 as a possible D gene (5 bases). V lost 3 bases to trimming and J lost 2 bases, with 8 bases between them. Per germline, CDR1 DFQATT and CDR2 SNEGSKA (reference sequence). The CDR3 sequence is 12 residues long. As DNA, the CDR3 is TGCAGTGCTAGGACAGAGACCTACGAGCAGTACTTC. It encodes CSARTETYEQYF.

This clonotype was seen repeatedly, ten times or more. The V gene is TRBV14, the J gene TRBJ2-2; D may match TRBD1 or TRBD2 (5 bases each). From germline, CDR1 is SGHDN and CDR2 FVKESK. The V gene lost 1 base and the J gene lost 6 bases, with 15 bases spanning the gap. This CDR3 contains 16 residues. The CDR3 coding sequence is TGTGCCAGCAGCCAAGGAGGGGATTGGTTCGCCGGGGAGCTGTTTTTT. It encodes CASSQGGDWFAGELFF.

The V gene is TRBV11-2, the J gene TRBJ2-7; D may correspond to TRBD1 or TRBD2 (5 bases each). V shed 2 bases and J shed 2 bases, with 10 bases lying between them. Looked up from germline, CDR1 is SGHAT and CDR2 is FQNNGV. The CDR3 length is 14 residues. The DNA of the CDR3 is TGTGCCAGCAGCTTAAGCCCGGGGCCCTACGAGCAGTACTTC. It translates to CASSLSPGPYEQYF. Full variable domain (rest looked up from reference TRBV11-2 and TRBJ2-7): EAGVAQSPRYKIIEKRQSVAFWCNPISGHATLYWYQQILGQGPKLLIQFQNNGVVDDSQLPKDRFSAERLKGVDSTLKIQPAKLEDSAVYLCASSLSPGPYEQYFGPGTRLTVT.

This clonotype was found a few times. The chain couples TRBV27 to TRBJ2-7; 7 nucleotides line up with TRBD2. The V and J ends lost 2 bases and 5 bases, in that order; junction bases with no gene match: 9. CDR1 and CDR2 from the germline V gene are MNHEY and SMNVEV (reference sequence). The CDR3 loop spans 15 amino acids. Here the CDR3 DNA reads TGTGCCAGCAGTTTACTCGCGGGAGCGGCAAACGAGCAGTACTTC. Residues: CASSLLAGAANEQYF.

A few counts support this clonotype. The chain links TRBV29-1 to TRBJ2-7; TRBD1 aligns across 9 bases. CDR3 length: 14 amino acids. V lost 6 bases and J lost 4; bases outside the gene matches: 10. From germline, CDR1 is SQVTM and CDR2 ANQGSEA. CDR3 nucleotides: TGCAGCGTCGACTCCCAGGACAGGGGTTACGAGCAGTACTTC. Translated, it gives CSVDSQDRGYEQYF.

The sample holds many counts of this clonotype. The rearrangement joins TRBV5-1 to TRBJ2-3; D assignment may be TRBD1 or TRBD2 (5 bases each). V lost 7 bases, J lost 4 bases, and 10 bases lay in between. The CDR3 sequence is 12 residues long. Per the germline V gene, CDR1 is SGHRS and CDR2 is YFSETQ. The CDR3 bases are TGCGCCAGCCTGGGGGACGCAGATACGCAGTATTTT. Protein: CASLGDADTQYF.

This clonotype was seen ten or more times. The chain uses TRBV10-3 and TRBJ1-1; D is uncertain. Trimming took off 7 bases at V and 4 bases at J, with 16 bases between the two ends. This CDR3 region has 14 residues. The V gene's germline CDR1 is ENHRY and CDR2 SYGVKD. CDR3 nucleotides: TGTGCCATCATAGAGTATGGGGTGGGCACTGAAGCTTTCTTT. This translates into CAIIEYGVGTEAFF.

This clonotype was found a few times. V is TRBV29-1 and J is TRBJ2-3; D possibly corresponds to TRBD2 (6 bases). Germline V CDR1 and CDR2: SQVTM, ANQGSEA. V was cut by 0 bases and J by 5 bases, with 12 bases left in between. CDR3 length: 14 residues. CDR3 DNA sequence: TGCAGCGTTGAAGAAACGGGAGCCCAAGATACGCAGTATTTT. Its protein is CSVEETGAQDTQYF.

In this sample, this clonotype turned up many times. The rearrangement uses TRBV7-9 and TRBJ2-7; 7 bases are shared with TRBD1. The germline V gene has CDR1 SEHNR and CDR2 FQNEAQ (reference sequence). Germline trimming cut 5 bases from V and 2 bases from J; bases unmatched to any gene: 6. The CDR3 contains 14 residues. The CDR3 region is CASSQGQSAYEQYF. CDR3 nucleotide sequence: TGTGCCAGCAGCCAGGGACAGAGCGCCTACGAGCAGTACTTC.

This clonotype was observed many times. The chain has TRBV11-3 and TRBJ2-1; D call uncertain. Trimming took 0 bases from V and 4 from J, leaving 10 bases between them. The CDR3 length is 15 residues. The germline CDR1 and CDR2 sequences are SGHNT and YENEEA. CDR3 DNA: TGTGCCAGCAGCTTAGAAGCGACACTTTACAATGAGCAGTTCTTC. As protein: CASSLEATLYNEQFF.

This clonotype occurred many times. The J gene is TRBJ2-5, the V gene TRBV29-1; D call uncertain. Germline CDR1 SQVTM, CDR2 ANQGSEA. Trimming left V 7 bases short and J 2 bases short, with 8 bases between. The CDR3 totals 11 residues. The CDR3 loop is CSAARQETQYF. CDR3 DNA sequence: TGCAGCGCCGCCAGGCAAGAGACCCAGTACTTC.

For this clonotype: A much bigger clone sits one base away, suggesting this may be a read error. This chain joins TRBV28 and TRBJ1-5, with unresolved D. Germline CDR1 is MDHEN and CDR2 is SYDVKM. The CDR3 covers 15 residues. V lost 8 bases and J 6 bases, leaving 20 bases between the germline ends. The CDR3 DNA follows: TGTGCCAGCGCCCCAGAGGGTTTCGGTATTCAGCCCCAGCATTTT. This sequence encodes CASAPEGFGIQPQHF.

The J gene is TRBJ2-5, the V gene TRBV30; 12 bases align to TRBD1. The junction had 7 bases not matched to a gene; V was cut back by 3 bases and J by 5 bases. The CDR3 sequence is 15 residues long. Germline V lookup: CDR1 GTSNPN, CDR2 SVGIG (reference sequence). CDR3 loop: CAWRIPGQGAETQYF. The CDR3 DNA is TGTGCCTGGAGAATTCCGGGACAGGGGGCCGAGACCCAGTACTTC. The full variable domain, in which reference TRBV30 and TRBJ2-5 provide the parts outside the CDR3, is SQTIHQWPATLVQPVGSPLSLECTVEGTSNPNLYWYRQAAGRGLQLLFYSVGIGQISSEVPQNLSASRPQDRQFILSSKKLLLSDSGFYLCAWRIPGQGAETQYFGPGTRLLVL.